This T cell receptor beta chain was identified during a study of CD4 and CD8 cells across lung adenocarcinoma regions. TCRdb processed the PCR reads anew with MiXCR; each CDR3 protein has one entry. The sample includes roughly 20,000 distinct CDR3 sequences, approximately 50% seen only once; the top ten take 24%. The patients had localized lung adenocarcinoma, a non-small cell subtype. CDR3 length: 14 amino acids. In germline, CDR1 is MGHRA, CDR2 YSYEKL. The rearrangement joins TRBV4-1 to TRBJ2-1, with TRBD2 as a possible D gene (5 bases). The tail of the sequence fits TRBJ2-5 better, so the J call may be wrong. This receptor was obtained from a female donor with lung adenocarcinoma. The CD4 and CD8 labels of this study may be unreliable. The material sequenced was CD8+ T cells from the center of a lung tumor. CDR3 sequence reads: CASSGRDPRETQYF. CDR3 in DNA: TGCGCCAGCAGCGGCCGGGATCCTCGGGAGACCCAGTACTTC.